The clone carrying this TCR beta chain was seen repeatedly, ten times or more. Its target is unknown. The V gene lost 0 bases and the J gene lost 0 bases, with 6 bases spanning the gap. The CDR3 runs 15 residues. iRepertoire HTBI primers and Arm-PCR of CDR3 regions built TCR beta libraries. TCRdb analysed the multiplex PCR reads with MiXCR anew, one entry per CDR3 protein. The sample contains approximately 400,000 distinct CDR3 sequences, less than 25% of which appear only once. This entry belongs to a study of regulatory T cells in long-lasting Graves disease. Study context: Persistent Graves' disease denoted over 5 years of antithyroid drugs plus positive TSH receptor antibodies.

General study points: Owing to a sample size that was small, accuracy may have been reduced. There were preferences for TRBV28, TRBJ1-2 and TRBJ2-5 in persistent disease.

Time point: persistent/refractory GD, antithyroid drugs over 5 years with positive TRAb. Scientists built the TCR library using RNA that was extracted from PBMCs. American Thyroid Association guidelines defined Graves' disease diagnosis. This TCR came from a female donor with Graves disease. The V gene is TRBV12-3 or TRBV12-4, the J gene TRBJ1-5, with D uncertain. Here the sequenced sample was peripheral blood mononuclear cells (PBMCs), taken when the disease was refractory, from a patient treated with antithyroid drugs. CDR3 nucleotide sequence: TGTGCCAGCAGTTTAGCCGGACTTAGCAATCAGCCCCAGCATTTT. Translated, it gives CASSLAGLSNQPQHF.